One sample yielded the 30 T cell receptor beta chains listed below, sequenced in a study of graft-versus-host responses after intestinal transplantation. Clones were sequenced by immunoSEQ multiplex PCR, and TCRdb holds only the in-frame ones, with some missing. The sample contains about 90,000 clones, about 91% of which appear only once. Antigens of these TCRs are unknown. The sequencing used unstimulated CD4+ T cells sorted from spleen or lymph node cells, collected before transplant. The receptors derive from a human donor who was the organ donor for an intestinal transplant.

The J gene is TRBJ1-2, the V gene TRBV6-1; maybe TRBD1 (5 bases). CDR3 size: 12 residues. V lost 6 bases to trimming and J lost 6 bases, with 11 bases between them. CDR1 is MNHNS and CDR2 is SASEGT in the germline V gene. The CDR3 here is CASRAQGNGYTF. The CDR3 DNA reads TGTGCCAGCAGGGCGCAGGGTAATGGCTACACCTTC.

A single count supports this clone. This chain uses TRBV11-2 with TRBJ2-7, with D possibly matching TRBD1 (5 bases). Between the trimmed V and J ends, which lost 2 bases and 3 bases, there was a span of 11 bases. Looked up from germline, CDR1 is SGHAT and CDR2 is FQNNGV. The CDR3 has 14 residues. The DNA for the CDR3 is TGTGCCAGCAGCTTAAGGGGTACAGGCTACGAGCAGTACTTC. Translation gives CASSLRGTGYEQYF.

The rearrangement links TRBV6-5 to TRBJ1-2, with a weak D call TRBD1 (5 bases). The germline V gene encodes CDR1 MNHEY and CDR2 SVGAGI. The CDR3 runs 14 residues. The V end lost 5 bases, the J end lost 4 bases, and 14 bases lay between the germline ends. CDR3 region: CASSKTVVGYGYTF. The CDR3 DNA sequence: TGTGCCAGCAGTAAGACAGTTGTTGGCTATGGCTACACCTTC.

This clone was counted a single time. The J gene is TRBJ2-7, the V gene TRBV6-1; the match to TRBD2 covers 10 bases. The V gene's germline CDR1 is MNHNS and CDR2 SASEGT. The CDR3 totals 15 residues. Trimming cost V 1 base and J 0 bases; bases outside gene matches: 0. Here the CDR3 DNA reads TGTGCCAGCAGTGAAGGGACTAGCGGCTCCTACGAGCAGTACTTC. This gives the protein CASSEGTSGSYEQYF.

V usage is TRBV10-1 and J usage is TRBJ2-3; tentative D call: TRBD2 (6 bases). With 8 bases removed from V and 3 bases from J, the gap between germline ends came to 18 bases. The germline V gene encodes CDR1 WNHNN and CDR2 SYGVQD (reference sequence). The CDR3 is 15 residues long. The CDR3 DNA reads TGCGCCAGCTTTATCGGCGGGGTGGGGACAGATACGCAGTATTTT. Translated, it gives CASFIGGVGTDTQYF.

This chain uses TRBV5-1 with TRBJ2-5, with TRBD2 matching 8 bases. The V gene end was trimmed by 2 bases and the J gene end by 4 bases; junction bases not matched to a gene: 7. The CDR3 contains 15 residues. Germline V lookup: CDR1 SGHRS, CDR2 YFSETQ. DNA of the CDR3: TGCGCCAGCAGCTTTTTTTTTGCGGGGGGAGAGACCCAGTACTTC. Its translation: CASSFFFAGGETQYF. The entire variable domain, with the rest obtained from reference TRBV5-1 and TRBJ2-5, is as follows: KAGVTQTPRYLIKTRGQQVTLSCSPISGHRSVSWYQQTPGQGLQFLFEYFSETQRNKGNFPGRFSGRQFSNSRSEMNVSTLELGDSALYLCASSFFFAGGETQYFGPGTRLLVL.

The chain links TRBV6-6 to TRBJ2-1, with no clear D. Trimming took off 0 bases at V and 0 bases at J, with 6 bases between the two ends. Germline CDR1 reads MNHNY; CDR2 reads SVGAGI (reference sequence). The CDR3 is 15 amino acids. This chain's CDR3 is CASSYSPSSYNEQFF. For the CDR3, the DNA is TGTGCCAGCAGTTACTCGCCCAGCTCCTACAATGAGCAGTTCTTC.

The sample holds one count of this clone. The chain combines TRBV6-4 with TRBJ2-1; 10 bases are shared with TRBD2. The CDR3 runs to 15 residues. The V gene's germline CDR1 is MRHNA and CDR2 SNTAGT. V trimming: 8 bases; J trimming: 4 bases; junction bases outside the gene matches: 8. The chain's CDR3 is CASSRTSGRYNEQFF. As DNA, the CDR3 is TGTGCCAGCTCCAGGACTAGCGGTAGATACAATGAGCAGTTCTTC.

The chain combines TRBV6-6 with TRBJ2-1; the match to TRBD2 covers 14 bases. With V trimmed by 5 bases and J by 9 bases, 6 bases remained unmatched. The CDR3 consists of 15 residues. In germline, CDR1 is MNHNY, CDR2 SVGAGI (reference sequence). The CDR3 protein is CASSPGTSGRREQFF. Here the CDR3 DNA reads TGTGCCAGCAGTCCCGGGACTAGCGGGAGACGTGAGCAGTTCTTC.

The V call is TRBV5-1, the J call TRBJ2-7, with D perhaps TRBD2 (5 bases). Germline V gives CDR1 SGHRS, CDR2 YFSETQ. There are 14 residues in the CDR3. Trimming cost V 6 bases and J 2 bases, with 15 bases left between them. CDR3 amino acids: CASKTWTGTYEQYF. As DNA, the CDR3 is TGCGCCAGCAAAACCTGGACGGGAACCTACGAGCAGTACTTC.

The chain recombines TRBV5-5 with TRBJ1-1, with 9 bases fitting TRBD1. The CDR3 covers 17 residues. CDR1 and CDR2 (germline): SGHKS, YYEKEE (reference sequence). Losses at the gene ends were 4 bases for V and 2 bases for J; bases not matched to a gene: 12. The CDR3 region has the DNA TGTGCCAGCAGCAGAGGACAGGGGCGTACAGGCAACACTGAAGCTTTCTTT. It specifies CASSRGQGRTGNTEAFF.

The V gene is TRBV14, the J gene TRBJ1-2, with D uncertain. Trimming stripped 1 base from V and 3 bases from J, with 12 bases between. The germline CDR1 and CDR2 sequences are SGHDN and FVKESK. CDR3 length: 15 amino acids. The CDR3 loop is CASSQGGVEHYGYTF. In nucleotides, the CDR3 is TGTGCCAGCAGCCAAGGTGGAGTAGAGCACTATGGCTACACCTTC.

As DNA, the CDR3 is TGTGCCAGCAGCTTAGTAGGGGGCTTTGGCACAGATACGCAGTATTTT. Translated, it gives CASSLVGGFGTDTQYF. The chain employs TRBV7-9 and TRBJ2-3, with TRBD1 identical over 7 bases. The CDR3 contains 16 residues. Germline V gene sequence: CDR1 SEHNR, CDR2 FQNEAQ (reference sequence). J was trimmed by 1 base and V by 1 base; bases with no gene match: 5.

This chain joins TRBV7-8 and TRBJ2-1, with TRBD2 identical over 8 bases. Unmatched junction bases numbered 14, after V lost 5 bases and J lost 8 bases. In germline, CDR1 is SGHVS, CDR2 FQNEAQ. The length of the CDR3 is 16 residues. The CDR3 here is CASSPRGGLAWHEQFF. In nucleotides, the CDR3 is TGTGCCAGCAGCCCGCGAGGAGGACTAGCCTGGCATGAGCAGTTCTTC.

The V call is TRBV11-3, the J call TRBJ1-6; TRBD1 might be the D (5 bases). CDR3 size: 14 residues. Germline assignment: CDR1 SGHNT and CDR2 YENEEA. Trimming took off 3 bases at V and 7 bases at J, with 10 bases between the two ends. This CDR3 is CASSLTATNSPLHF. CDR3 nucleotide sequence: TGTGCCAGCAGCTTGACAGCGACCAATTCACCCCTCCACTTT.

This clone came up once. V gene TRBV6-5 combines with J gene TRBJ2-5; TRBD1 aligns across 9 bases. The CDR3 extends over 12 amino acids. From germline, CDR1 is MNHEY and CDR2 SVGAGI. With V trimmed by 2 bases and J by 10 bases, 2 bases remained unmatched. CDR3 sequence: CASSYGTGRQYF. The CDR3, as DNA: TGTGCCAGCAGTTACGGGACAGGGCGCCAGTACTTC.

The J gene is TRBJ2-2, the V gene TRBV5-1, with D uncertain. From germline, CDR1 is SGHRS and CDR2 YFSETQ. The germline V and J ends were trimmed by 3 bases and 8 bases, with 17 bases remaining between them. The CDR3 length is 15 residues. CDR3 in DNA: TGCGCCAGCAGCTCTGGTCCGCGTGGTTCTGGGGAGCTGTTTTTT. Protein product: CASSSGPRGSGELFF.

Details on this clone: It is likely a read error, because the conserved phenylalanine at the end of the CDR3 is missing. It is unclear where the CDR3 begins or ends on the DNA, so no DNA is shown, and the CDR3 is as TCRdb lists it. The V and J genes are TRBV5-1 and TRBJ2-7; TRBD1, the table's D call, was not compared with the DNA. CDR1 SGHRS and CDR2 YFSETQ come from the germline V gene. Counting both end residues, the CDR3 totals 11 amino acids. The chain's CDR3 is CASSLFVDRKG.

The chain links TRBV27 to TRBJ2-1; a possible D gene is TRBD1 (6 bases). V shed 5 bases and J shed 3 bases, with 11 bases lying between them. This CDR3 contains 14 residues. Germline loops: CDR1 MNHEY, CDR2 SMNVEV (reference sequence). CDR3 sequence (DNA): TGTGCCAGCAGTCCCAGGGGATTCTACAATGAGCAGTTCTTC. Its protein is CASSPRGFYNEQFF.

The chain couples TRBV28 to TRBJ2-7, with D unresolved. V lost 5 bases, J lost 2 bases, and 10 bases lay in between. The CDR3 totals 13 residues. The V gene's germline CDR1 is MDHEN and CDR2 SYDVKM. CDR3 loop: CASSDWSTYEQYF. DNA for the CDR3: TGTGCCAGCAGTGACTGGTCAACCTACGAGCAGTACTTC.

V gene TRBV30 combines with J gene TRBJ2-7, with a tentative D call TRBD2 (6 bases). CDR1 GTSNPN and CDR2 SVGIG come from the germline V gene (reference sequence). V was pared by 0 bases and J by 2 bases, with 20 bases between. This CDR3 has 17 amino acids. The CDR3 loop reads CAWSVWTSGGITYEQYF. The CDR3 bases are TGTGCCTGGAGTGTTTGGACTTCGGGCGGGATAACCTACGAGCAGTACTTC. The full variable domain, rest sourced from reference TRBV30 and TRBJ2-7, is SQTIHQWPATLVQPVGSPLSLECTVEGTSNPNLYWYRQAAGRGLQLLFYSVGIGQISSEVPQNLSASRPQDRQFILSSKKLLLSDSGFYLCAWSVWTSGGITYEQYFGPGTRLTVT.

CDR3 nucleotide sequence: TGTGCCAGTGGTGACAGGGGGAATTCACCCCTCCACTTT. Residues: CASGDRGNSPLHF. The gene calls are TRBV19 and TRBJ1-6, with 9 bases aligning to TRBD1. This CDR3 contains 13 residues. CDR1 is LNHDA, CDR2 SQIVND, per germline (reference sequence). Trimming removed 8 bases from V and 7 bases from J; junction bases left unmatched: 3.

The chain employs TRBV11-2 and TRBJ1-2, with a possible D match to TRBD1 (5 bases). The CDR3 runs 17 residues. Germline assignment: CDR1 SGHAT and CDR2 FQNNGV. V was trimmed by 0 bases and J by 6 bases, leaving 20 bases between them. The chain's CDR3 is CASSLDGVGRVVDGYTF. The CDR3 DNA reads TGTGCCAGCAGCTTAGATGGTGTTGGCAGGGTGGTAGATGGCTACACCTTC.

This clone was counted a few times. V and J are TRBV6-9 and TRBJ2-4, with a tentative D call TRBD1 (5 bases). Trimming cost V 4 bases and J 1 base, with 14 bases left between them. This CDR3 contains 16 residues. From germline, CDR1 is MNHGY and CDR2 SVAAGI. The CDR3 DNA follows: TGTGCCAGCAGTTTAGACAGTACCGACGCCAAAAACATTCAGTACTTC. Amino acid sequence: CASSLDSTDAKNIQYF.

The chain joins TRBV18 to TRBJ2-7; D is possibly TRBD2 (7 bases). The CDR3 loop spans 14 amino acids. Per germline, CDR1 KGHSH and CDR2 LQKENI. The ends were cut back, 6 bases at V and 2 bases at J, with 14 bases in the middle. The CDR3 nucleotides read TGTGCCAGCTCCCGGGGGGCGCTTCCCTACGAGCAGTACTTC. Protein sequence: CASSRGALPYEQYF.

The V and J genes are TRBV11-3 and TRBJ1-4, with TRBD1 as a possible D gene (5 bases). The V and J ends lost 3 bases and 0 bases respectively, with 8 bases between them. CDR1 is SGHNT and CDR2 is YENEEA in the germline V gene. CDR3 length equals 15 residues. The CDR3 bases are TGTGCCAGCAGCTTCGCGGGGGCAACTAATGAAAAACTGTTTTTT. Translated: CASSFAGATNEKLFF.

This clone appeared a single time. The chain recombines TRBV5-1 with TRBJ2-3, with 8 bases identical to TRBD2. This CDR3 is 15 amino acids long. V gave up 1 base and J gave up 3 bases; unmatched junction bases: 4. Germline-derived CDR1 and CDR2 are SGHRS and YFSETQ. The DNA for the CDR3 is TGCGCCAGCAGCTTGCGCCAGCGGGAGACAGATACGCAGTATTTT. It is translated as CASSLRQRETDTQYF.

The rearrangement uses TRBV30 and TRBJ2-7, with TRBD2 matching over 8 bases. The CDR3 has 13 residues. Germline CDR1 GTSNPN, CDR2 SVGIG (reference sequence). V lost 3 bases, J lost 3 bases, and 4 bases stayed unmatched. The CDR3, as DNA: TGTGCCTGGAGAACTCTAGCGGGCTACGAGCAGTACTTC. It encodes CAWRTLAGYEQYF.

CDR3 sequence reads: CSVGLRLSDTEAFF. The DNA for the CDR3 is TGCAGCGTTGGTTTGAGGCTTTCAGACACTGAAGCTTTCTTT. V and J are TRBV29-1 and TRBJ1-1; unclear D gene. Trimming left V 4 bases short and J 3 bases short, with 15 bases between. Per germline, CDR1 SQVTM and CDR2 ANQGSEA. This CDR3 comprises 14 residues.

This sequence joins TRBV4-2 and TRBJ1-6, with 9 positions matching TRBD1. Germline loops: CDR1 LGHNA, CDR2 YNFKEQ. The trim removed 2 bases at V and 6 bases at J, leaving 8 bases unmatched. The CDR3 is 17 residues long. The CDR3 spells CASSQTSKGQGNSPLHF. Written as DNA, the CDR3 is TGTGCCAGCAGCCAAACTTCCAAGGGACAGGGTAATTCACCCCTCCACTTT.